A single sample is the source of the 15 T cell receptor beta chains below, sequenced in a study of blood T cell repertoires in COVID-19 (dated by TCRdb to 2020 to 2022). The library came from the immunoSEQ multiplex PCR assay. TCRdb re-hosts the immuneACCESS table, in-frame sequences only. Its copies lack some clones; in the studies checked, an unresolved V gene accounts for under half of them, and the cause for the rest is not known. A total of about 190,000 clones appear in this sample, approximately 85% of them only once. Together, the top ten hold 5.1% of the sample. The sequenced sample consisted of peripheral blood. The source is a woman between 65 and 79 years old with active or convalescent COVID-19.

This sequence joins TRBV7-9 and TRBJ1-2; 8 bases match TRBD1. CDR1 and CDR2 from the germline V gene are SEHNR and FQNEAQ (reference sequence). The CDR3 length is 16 residues. Unmatched junction bases numbered 17, after V lost 6 bases and J lost 8 bases. The chain's CDR3 is CASSKAGGRFEWGYTF. The CDR3 bases are TGTGCCAGCAGTAAAGCAGGGGGCAGGTTTGAGTGGGGCTACACCTTC.

The chain uses TRBV2 and TRBJ2-7, with TRBD1 matching 9 bases. The CDR3 is 14 amino acids. Per the germline V gene, CDR1 is SNHLY and CDR2 is FYNNEI. V was clipped by 6 bases and J by 4 bases; unmatched bases: 7. In DNA, the CDR3 is TGTGCCAGCAGGGCCACAGGGGGCTCATACGAGCAGTACTTC. Translated: CASRATGGSYEQYF.

This clone appeared a few times. V usage is TRBV7-2 and J usage is TRBJ1-2, with D unresolved. The V end lost 5 bases, the J end lost 8 bases, and 18 bases lay between the germline ends. The CDR3 extends over 14 amino acids. Germline lookup yields CDR1 SGHTA and CDR2 FQGNSA. The CDR3: CASSLREAVFGYTF. DNA for the CDR3: TGTGCCAGCAGCCTGAGAGAGGCGGTGTTCGGCTACACCTTC.

Points on this clone: Different DNA sequences within this sample yield the same CDR3. This chain connects TRBV5-1 to TRBJ2-5, with D perhaps matching TRBD1 (6 bases). The CDR3 sequence is 14 residues long. Germline V lookup: CDR1 SGHRS, CDR2 YFSETQ. Trimming pared 0 bases from V and 2 bases from J, leaving 8 bases between. Here the CDR3 reads CASSLGTAQETQYF. In DNA form, the CDR3 reads TGCGCCAGCAGCTTGGGGACAGCTCAAGAGACCCAGTACTTC.

This clone has just a few counts. J is TRBJ1-1 and V is TRBV6-2 or TRBV6-3; D remains unclear. Deletions cut 5 bases from V and 4 bases from J, with 11 bases between. The germline CDR1 and CDR2 sequences are MNHEY and SVGEGT. This CDR3 is 13 amino acids long. CDR3 residues: CASSTPTGTEAFF. The DNA for the CDR3 is TGTGCCAGCAGTACCCCAACGGGCACTGAAGCTTTCTTT.

The rearrangement links TRBV15 to TRBJ2-7; 7 bases align to TRBD1. CDR3 length: 12 residues. After removal of 8 bases from V and 2 bases from J, the junction contained 3 bases not matched to a gene. Germline CDR1 is LNHNV and CDR2 is YYDKDF (reference sequence). CDR3 in DNA: TGTGCCACCGGGGACAGCCCCTACGAGCAGTACTTC. It translates to CATGDSPYEQYF.

The chain has TRBV5-4 and TRBJ2-3; tentatively, D is TRBD1 (6 bases). Trimming stripped 0 bases from V and 6 bases from J, with 8 bases between. CDR1 and CDR2 from the germline V gene are SGHNT and YYREEE (reference sequence). The length of the CDR3 is 13 residues. The CDR3 region has the DNA TGTGCCAGCAGCTTGGATAGGGGGGATACGCAGTATTTT. It yields the protein CASSLDRGDTQYF. Full variable domain (outside the CDR3, taken from reference TRBV5-4 and TRBJ2-3): ETGVTQSPTHLIKTRGQQVTLRCSSQSGHNTVSWYQQALGQGPQFIFQYYREEENGRGNFPPRFSGLQFPNYSSELNVNALELDDSALYLCASSLDRGDTQYFGPGTRLTVL.

This clone was recorded once. V is TRBV10-1 and J is TRBJ1-3, with 8 bases identical to TRBD1. CDR1 is WNHNN, CDR2 SYGVQD, per germline (reference sequence). This CDR3 spans 15 amino acids. The J segment lost 0 bases and the V segment lost 6 bases, leaving 4 bases of the junction unmatched. The CDR3 spells CASRGTGISGNTIYF. CDR3 coding DNA: TGCGCCAGCAGGGGGACAGGTATCTCTGGAAACACCATATATTTT.

The genes are TRBV27 and TRBJ2-7, with 8 nucleotides matching TRBD1. Germline V lookup: CDR1 MNHEY, CDR2 SMNVEV (reference sequence). Trimming cost V 2 bases and J 0 bases; bases outside gene matches: 12. The CDR3 loop spans 18 amino acids. CDR3 region: CASSLPDRAYYSSYEQYF. In nucleotides, the CDR3 is TGTGCCAGCAGTTTACCGGACAGGGCGTATTATAGCTCCTACGAGCAGTACTTC.

The J gene is TRBJ2-2, the V gene TRBV24-1, with a possible D match to TRBD2 (6 bases). V lost 5 bases and J lost 1, with 7 bases in between. CDR1 is KGHDR and CDR2 is SFDVKD in the germline V gene. The CDR3 runs 14 residues. CDR3 DNA: TGTGCCACCAGTGTTAGCGGGAACACCGGGGAGCTGTTTTTT. Protein sequence: CATSVSGNTGELFF.

J is TRBJ2-3 and V is TRBV15; 8 bases fit TRBD2. CDR3 length: 17 amino acids. The V segment lost 0 bases and the J segment 5 bases; nucleotides outside the gene matches: 10. CDR1 and CDR2 from the germline V gene are LNHNV and YYDKDF (reference sequence). For the CDR3, the DNA is TGTGCCACCAGCAGAGATCGGTCAAGCGGGAGTAAAGATACGCAGTATTTT. This encodes CATSRDRSSGSKDTQYF.

The V and J genes are TRBV19 and TRBJ1-2; 7 nucleotides agree with TRBD1. J lost 4 bases, V lost 10 bases, and 9 bases had no gene match. This CDR3 is built from 13 residues. Per the germline V gene, CDR1 is LNHDA and CDR2 is SQIVND (reference sequence). This CDR3 is CATSETGVYGYTF. CDR3 coding DNA: TGTGCCACCAGCGAAACAGGGGTCTATGGCTACACCTTC.

This clone was seen at least ten times. This chain uses TRBV6-1 with TRBJ2-7; 7 nucleotides line up with TRBD1. CDR1 is MNHNS and CDR2 is SASEGT in the germline V gene. V lost 2 bases, J lost 1 base, and 5 bases stayed unmatched. The CDR3 has 15 residues. CDR3 bases: TGTGCCAGCAGTGAAAGTCCGACAGGGTCCTACGAGCAGTACTTC. This translates into CASSESPTGSYEQYF.

This clone was recorded a few times. V and J are TRBV29-1 and TRBJ2-3; the D is unclear. Germline V lookup: CDR1 SQVTM, CDR2 ANQGSEA. CDR3 length: 15 amino acids. V was cut by 3 bases and J by 0 bases, with 13 bases left in between. CDR3 in DNA: TGCAGCGTTGACCACCGTGCAGTCAGCACAGATACGCAGTATTTT. It is translated as CSVDHRAVSTDTQYF.

The rearrangement links TRBV6-4 to TRBJ2-7; 8 bases match TRBD2. Trimming cost V 10 bases and J 2 bases; bases outside gene matches: 4. The CDR3 totals 12 residues. Germline V gives CDR1 MRHNA, CDR2 SNTAGT. The CDR3 DNA follows: TGTGCCAAGGCGGGACTAGCCTACGAGCAGTACTTC. This gives the protein CAKAGLAYEQYF.